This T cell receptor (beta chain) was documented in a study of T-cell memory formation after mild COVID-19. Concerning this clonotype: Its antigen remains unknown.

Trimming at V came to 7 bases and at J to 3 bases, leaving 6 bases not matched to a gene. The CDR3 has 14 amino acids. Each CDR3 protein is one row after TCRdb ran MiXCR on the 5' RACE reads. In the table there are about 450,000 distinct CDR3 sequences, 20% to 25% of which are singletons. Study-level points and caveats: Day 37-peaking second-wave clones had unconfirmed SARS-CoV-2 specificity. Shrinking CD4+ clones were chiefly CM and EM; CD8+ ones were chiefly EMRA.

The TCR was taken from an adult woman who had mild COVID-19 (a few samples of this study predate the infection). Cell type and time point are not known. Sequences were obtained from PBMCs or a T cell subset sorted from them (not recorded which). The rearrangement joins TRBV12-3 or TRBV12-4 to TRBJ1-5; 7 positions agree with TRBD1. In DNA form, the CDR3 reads TGTGCCAGCACCGGGACAGACCCCAATCAGCCCCAGCATTTT. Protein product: CASTGTDPNQPQHF.